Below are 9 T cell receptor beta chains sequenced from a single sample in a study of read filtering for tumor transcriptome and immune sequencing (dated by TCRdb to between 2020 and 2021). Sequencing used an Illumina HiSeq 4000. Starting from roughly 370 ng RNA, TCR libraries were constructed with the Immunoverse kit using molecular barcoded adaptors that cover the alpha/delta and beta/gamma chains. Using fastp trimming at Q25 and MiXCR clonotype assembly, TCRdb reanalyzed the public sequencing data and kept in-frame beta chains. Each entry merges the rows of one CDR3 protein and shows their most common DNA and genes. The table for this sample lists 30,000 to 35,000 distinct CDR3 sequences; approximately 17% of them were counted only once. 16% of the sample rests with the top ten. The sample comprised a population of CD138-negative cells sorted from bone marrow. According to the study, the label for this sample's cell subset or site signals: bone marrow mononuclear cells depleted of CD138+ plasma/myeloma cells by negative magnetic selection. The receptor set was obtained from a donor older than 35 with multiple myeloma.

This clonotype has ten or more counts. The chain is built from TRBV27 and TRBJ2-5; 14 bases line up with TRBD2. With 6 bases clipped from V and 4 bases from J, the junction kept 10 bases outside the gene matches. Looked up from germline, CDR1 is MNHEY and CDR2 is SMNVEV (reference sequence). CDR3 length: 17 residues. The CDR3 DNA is TGTGCCAGCAGAACCATAGGACTAGCGGGAGGAGGAGAGACCCAGTACTTC. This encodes CASRTIGLAGGGETQYF.

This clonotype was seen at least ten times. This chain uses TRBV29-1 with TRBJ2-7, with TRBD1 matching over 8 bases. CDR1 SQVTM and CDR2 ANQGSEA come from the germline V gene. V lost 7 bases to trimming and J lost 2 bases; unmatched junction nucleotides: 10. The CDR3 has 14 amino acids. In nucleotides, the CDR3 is TGCAGCGCTGCCCGACAGGGGAGTCCCTACGAGCAGTACTTC. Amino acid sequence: CSAARQGSPYEQYF.

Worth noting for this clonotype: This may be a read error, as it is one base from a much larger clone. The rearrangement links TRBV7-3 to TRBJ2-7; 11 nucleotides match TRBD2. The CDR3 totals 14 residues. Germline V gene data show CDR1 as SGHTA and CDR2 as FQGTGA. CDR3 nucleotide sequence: TGTGCCAGCAGCTTTAGCGGGGGGGCTTACGAGCGGTACTTC. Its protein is CASSFSGGAYERYF.

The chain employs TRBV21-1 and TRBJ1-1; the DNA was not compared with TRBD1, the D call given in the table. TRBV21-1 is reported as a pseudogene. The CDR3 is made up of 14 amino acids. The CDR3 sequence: CASSGQGPPNEAFF. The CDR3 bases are TGTGCCAGCAGCGGACAGGGACCCCCAAATGAAGCTTTCTTT.

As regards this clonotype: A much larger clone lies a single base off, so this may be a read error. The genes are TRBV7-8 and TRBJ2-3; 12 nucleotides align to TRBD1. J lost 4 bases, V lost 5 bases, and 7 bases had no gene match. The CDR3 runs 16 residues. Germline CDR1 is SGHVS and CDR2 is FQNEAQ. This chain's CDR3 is CASSPGTGGGPDTQYF. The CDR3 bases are TGTGCCAGCAGCCCCGGGACAGGGGGCGGCCCAGATACGCAGTATTTT.

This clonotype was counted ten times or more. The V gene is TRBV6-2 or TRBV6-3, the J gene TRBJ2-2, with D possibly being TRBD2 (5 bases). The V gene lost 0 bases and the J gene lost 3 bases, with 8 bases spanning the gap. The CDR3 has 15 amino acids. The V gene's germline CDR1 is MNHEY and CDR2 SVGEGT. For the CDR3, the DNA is TGTGCCAGCAGTTACTCCACGGGATACACCGGGGAGCTGTTTTTT. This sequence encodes CASSYSTGYTGELFF.

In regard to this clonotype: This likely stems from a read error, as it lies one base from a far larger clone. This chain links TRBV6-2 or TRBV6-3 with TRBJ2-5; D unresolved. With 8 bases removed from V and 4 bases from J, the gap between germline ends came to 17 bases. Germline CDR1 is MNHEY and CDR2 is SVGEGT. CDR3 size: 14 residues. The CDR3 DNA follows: TGTGCCAGCGGCCCCCTGGAGCAAGCAGAGACCCAGTACTTC. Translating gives CASGPLEQAETQYF.

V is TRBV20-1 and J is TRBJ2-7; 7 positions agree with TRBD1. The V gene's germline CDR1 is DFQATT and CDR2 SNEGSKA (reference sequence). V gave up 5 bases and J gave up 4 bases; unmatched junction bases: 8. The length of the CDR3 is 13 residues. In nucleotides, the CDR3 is TGCAGTGCTGGCAGGACAGGCTTTTACGAGCAGTACTTC. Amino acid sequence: CSAGRTGFYEQYF.

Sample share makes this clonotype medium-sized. The CDR3 DNA is TGTGCCAGCAGTTTTGCAGGCACGAACACCGGGGAGCTGTTTTTT. It specifies CASSFAGTNTGELFF. The chain joins TRBV28 to TRBJ2-2; D unresolved. The germline gives CDR1 MDHEN, CDR2 SYDVKM. The CDR3 is made up of 15 amino acids. Trimming shortened V by 3 bases and J by 0 bases, and 8 bases separated the two germline ends.